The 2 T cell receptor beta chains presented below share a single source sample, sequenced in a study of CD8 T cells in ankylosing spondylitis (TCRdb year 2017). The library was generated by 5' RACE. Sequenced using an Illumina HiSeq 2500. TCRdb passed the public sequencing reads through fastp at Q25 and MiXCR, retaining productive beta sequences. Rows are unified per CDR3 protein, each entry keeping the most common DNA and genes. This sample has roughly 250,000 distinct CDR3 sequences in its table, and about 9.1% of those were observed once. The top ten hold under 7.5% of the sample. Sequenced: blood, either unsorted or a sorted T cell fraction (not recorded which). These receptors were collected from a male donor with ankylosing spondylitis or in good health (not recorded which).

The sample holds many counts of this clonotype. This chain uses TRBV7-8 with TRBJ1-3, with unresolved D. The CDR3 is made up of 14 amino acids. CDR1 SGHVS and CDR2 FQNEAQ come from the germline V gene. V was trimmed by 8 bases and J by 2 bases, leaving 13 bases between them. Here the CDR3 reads CASESRSTGNTIYF. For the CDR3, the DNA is TGTGCCAGCGAATCCAGGTCAACTGGAAACACCATATATTTT.

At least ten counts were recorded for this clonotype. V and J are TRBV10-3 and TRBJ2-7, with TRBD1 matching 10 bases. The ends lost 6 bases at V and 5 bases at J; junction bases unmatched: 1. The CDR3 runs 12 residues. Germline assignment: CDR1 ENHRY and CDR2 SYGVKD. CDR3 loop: CAISGTGDEQYF. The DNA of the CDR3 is TGTGCCATCAGCGGGACAGGGGACGAGCAGTACTTC.